These 21 T cell receptor beta chains share one sample of origin, sequenced in a study of T cell responses to AZD1222 COVID-19 vaccine. TCRdb's table, derived via immunoSEQ multiplex PCR, lists solely in-frame clones and lacks some. The data contain 140,000 to 150,000 clones, 80% to 95% of them singletons. The source material was peripheral blood, sampled 28 days after the second AZD1222 dose. These receptors were obtained from an adult who received the AZD1222 COVID-19 vaccine.

J is TRBJ1-4 and V is TRBV6-2 or TRBV6-3; D call uncertain. The germline CDR1 and CDR2 sequences are MNHEY and SVGEGT. The CDR3 spans 16 residues. The V end was cut by 0 bases, the J end by 0 bases, with 8 bases between. The CDR3 region has the DNA TGTGCCAGCAGTTACTCGAAGGCTTCAACTAATGAAAAACTGTTTTTT. The encoded protein is CASSYSKASTNEKLFF.

The chain carries TRBV5-1 and TRBJ1-1; 8 nucleotides line up with TRBD1. There are 14 residues in the CDR3. The J segment lost 3 bases and the V segment lost 7 bases, leaving 8 bases of the junction unmatched. Germline assignment: CDR1 SGHRS and CDR2 YFSETQ. CDR3 bases: TGCGCCAGCGGGGCAGGGGGCTTTGACACTGAAGCTTTCTTT. Its translation: CASGAGGFDTEAFF.

The rearrangement joins TRBV11-2 to TRBJ2-7; the D gene is possibly TRBD2 (6 bases). Per the germline V gene, CDR1 is SGHAT and CDR2 is FQNNGV. V was clipped by 5 bases and J by 7 bases, with 15 bases between them. This CDR3 comprises 13 residues. The CDR3 nucleotides are TGTGCCAGCAGCCCGCCGAGGGCGGGGGAGCAGTACTTC. It codes for CASSPPRAGEQYF.

The chain carries TRBV27 and TRBJ1-1; TRBD1 aligns across 7 bases. With V trimmed by 7 bases and J by 1 base, 3 bases remained unmatched. Germline lookup yields CDR1 MNHEY and CDR2 SMNVEV (reference sequence). There are 13 residues in the CDR3. DNA for the CDR3: TGTGCCAGCACGGGACAGACGAACACTGAAGCTTTCTTT. Translation gives CASTGQTNTEAFF.

The chain employs TRBV3-1 (or the pseudogene TRBV3-2) and TRBJ1-3, with 9 bases identical to TRBD1. The CDR3 contains 19 residues. Germline-derived CDR1 and CDR2 are LGHDT and YNNKEL (reference sequence). Trimming removed 7 bases from V and 3 bases from J; junction bases left unmatched: 19. In nucleotides, the CDR3 is TGTGCCAGCACCTCCACGAAGGGACAGGGCTGGGGATATGGAAACACCATATATTTT. Residues: CASTSTKGQGWGYGNTIYF.

This rearrangement joins TRBV5-1 to TRBJ1-6, with D hard to call. CDR1 is SGHRS, CDR2 YFSETQ, per germline. Trimming left V 0 bases short and J 7 bases short, with 11 bases between. The CDR3 has 15 amino acids. The CDR3 here is CASSLVWGGNSPLHF. Written as DNA, the CDR3 is TGCGCCAGCAGCTTGGTCTGGGGAGGGAATTCACCCCTCCACTTT.

The rearrangement uses TRBV29-1 and TRBJ2-7, with 14 bases aligning to TRBD2. Trimming took 6 bases from V and 3 from J; bases not matched to a gene: 4. CDR3 length: 14 amino acids. CDR1 is SQVTM, CDR2 ANQGSEA, per germline. CDR3 loop: CSVGLAGAGYEQYF. The CDR3 coding sequence is TGCAGCGTGGGACTAGCGGGAGCGGGCTACGAGCAGTACTTC.

The chain recombines TRBV3-1 (or the pseudogene TRBV3-2) with TRBJ2-7, with TRBD2 matching over 8 bases. V lost 1 base and J lost 7; bases outside the gene matches: 15. CDR3 length: 17 amino acids. Germline values: CDR1 LGHDT, CDR2 YNNKEL (reference sequence). CDR3 bases: TGTGCCAGCAGCCAAGGAATGACTAGCGTTGGAGGAAGGGAGCAGTACTTC. This codes for CASSQGMTSVGGREQYF.

The chain carries TRBV3-1 (or the pseudogene TRBV3-2) and TRBJ1-4; no firm D call. CDR1 and CDR2 (germline): LGHDT, YNNKEL (reference sequence). This CDR3 spans 14 amino acids. Trimming removed 4 bases at V and 7 bases at J, with 13 bases between. This CDR3 reads CASSRTEEGEKLFF. CDR3 DNA: TGTGCCAGCAGCCGGACGGAAGAAGGTGAAAAACTGTTTTTT.

The chain is built from TRBV19 and TRBJ1-4; tentative D call: TRBD1 (6 bases). CDR1 and CDR2 (germline): LNHDA, SQIVND (reference sequence). Trimming removed 7 bases from V and 5 bases from J, with 11 bases in between. This CDR3 comprises 13 residues. CDR3 sequence: CASTWGANEKLFF. CDR3 nucleotides: TGTGCCAGTACGTGGGGGGCGAATGAAAAACTGTTTTTT. The variable domain in full, completed from reference TRBV19 and TRBJ1-4, reads DGGITQSPKYLFRKEGQNVTLSCEQNLNHDAMYWYRQDPGQGLRLIYYSQIVNDFQKGDIAEGYSVSREKKESFPLTVTSAQKNPTAFYLCASTWGANEKLFFGSGTQLSVL.

The chain uses TRBV7-2 and TRBJ2-7; 8 bases map to TRBD1. The CDR3 totals 14 residues. From germline, CDR1 is SGHTA and CDR2 FQGNSA. V lost 5 bases to trimming and J lost 3 bases; unmatched junction nucleotides: 6. CDR3 amino acids: CASSPGQVIYEQYF. The CDR3 DNA sequence: TGTGCCAGCAGCCCGGGACAGGTTATCTACGAGCAGTACTTC.

The chain recombines TRBV24-1 with TRBJ2-7; 8 bases align to TRBD2. The V and J ends lost 9 bases and 2 bases, in that order; junction bases with no gene match: 8. The CDR3 spans 14 residues. The germline V gene has CDR1 KGHDR and CDR2 SFDVKD. In nucleotides, the CDR3 is TGTGCCACCCAGGAAAGCGGGAGTACCTACGAGCAGTACTTC. This sequence encodes CATQESGSTYEQYF.

The genes are TRBV11-2 and TRBJ2-3; 11 bases agree with TRBD2. The V and J ends lost 1 base and 4 bases, in that order; junction bases with no gene match: 10. Germline lookup yields CDR1 SGHAT and CDR2 FQNNGV. This CDR3 contains 18 residues. The CDR3 here is CASSLVTSGSLHPDTQYF. The CDR3, as DNA: TGTGCCAGCAGCTTAGTCACTAGCGGGAGCCTGCACCCAGATACGCAGTATTTT.

CDR3 nucleotides: TGTGCCAGCCCAGAGCTCGGGACTAGTTCTCACGAGCAGTACTTC. This translates into CASPELGTSSHEQYF. The rearrangement links TRBV3-1 (or the pseudogene TRBV3-2) to TRBJ2-7, with 8 bases identical to TRBD2. V shed 8 bases and J 5 bases; nucleotides not matched to a gene: 14. Germline CDR1 reads LGHDT; CDR2 reads YNNKEL (reference sequence). The CDR3 covers 15 residues.

This chain connects TRBV6-1 to TRBJ2-7; 9 nucleotides align to TRBD1. Germline loops: CDR1 MNHNS, CDR2 SASEGT. The CDR3 spans 15 residues. V was pared by 6 bases and J by 2 bases, with 8 bases of the junction left unmatched. The CDR3 sequence: CASRNIGTGPYEQYF. Written as DNA, the CDR3 is TGTGCCAGCAGAAATATCGGGACAGGGCCCTACGAGCAGTACTTC.

This clone is judged large. The same CDR3 can be traced to other DNA sequences in this sample. The rearrangement joins TRBV9 to TRBJ1-5; D not resolved. V gave up 0 bases and J gave up 0 bases, with 4 bases separating them. Germline V lookup: CDR1 SGDLS, CDR2 YYNGEE. The CDR3 length is 14 residues. The CDR3 DNA is TGTGCCAGCAGCGTAGGCAATAGCAATCAGCCCCAGCATTTT. Protein product: CASSVGNSNQPQHF. The full variable domain, with the rest looked up from reference TRBV9 and TRBJ1-5, is DSGVTQTPKHLITATGQRVTLRCSPRSGDLSVYWYQQSLDQGLQFLIQYYNGEERAKGNILERFSAQQFPDLHSELNLSSLELGDSALYFCASSVGNSNQPQHFGDGTRLSIL.

The gene calls are TRBV4-3 and TRBJ2-5, with 15 bases that match TRBD2. Per germline, CDR1 LGHNA and CDR2 YSLEER. The V gene end was trimmed by 4 bases and the J gene end by 0 bases; junction bases not matched to a gene: 3. The CDR3 spans 17 residues. CDR3 sequence: CASSRGLAGGYQETQYF. The DNA for the CDR3 is TGCGCCAGCAGCCGCGGACTAGCGGGAGGGTACCAAGAGACCCAGTACTTC.

The CDR3, as DNA: TGCAGTGCTAGTTCGGGGGCCTCGGACTATGGCTACACCTTC. Translated: CSASSGASDYGYTF. The chain has TRBV20-1 and TRBJ1-2; D possibly corresponds to TRBD1 (6 bases). Germline V gives CDR1 DFQATT, CDR2 SNEGSKA (reference sequence). Deletions cut 3 bases from V and 3 bases from J, with 14 bases between. This CDR3 region has 14 residues.

The chain joins TRBV7-2 to TRBJ2-3; 9 bases fit TRBD2. V trimming: 1 base; J trimming: 3 bases; junction bases outside the gene matches: 5. This CDR3 spans 16 amino acids. The germline V gene encodes CDR1 SGHTA and CDR2 FQGNSA. Here the CDR3 DNA reads TGTGCCAGCAGCTTAGGCGGGAGGGCCGGGACAGATACGCAGTATTTT. It is translated as CASSLGGRAGTDTQYF.

The V and J genes are TRBV5-1 and TRBJ2-7; 11 positions agree with TRBD2. Germline-derived CDR1 and CDR2 are SGHRS and YFSETQ. The CDR3 has 14 amino acids. V was pared by 2 bases and J by 6 bases, with 4 bases of the junction left unmatched. The CDR3 sequence is CASSFTSGSSEQYF. DNA of the CDR3: TGCGCCAGCAGCTTTACTAGCGGGAGCTCCGAGCAGTACTTC.

This rearrangement joins TRBV24-1 to TRBJ1-5; 10 bases line up with TRBD1. Looked up from germline, CDR1 is KGHDR and CDR2 is SFDVKD. V lost 4 bases and J lost 2; bases outside the gene matches: 4. The CDR3 length is 16 residues. The CDR3 loop reads CATSEPGTGGNQPQHF. Written as DNA, the CDR3 is TGTGCCACCAGTGAGCCCGGGACAGGGGGCAATCAGCCCCAGCATTTT.